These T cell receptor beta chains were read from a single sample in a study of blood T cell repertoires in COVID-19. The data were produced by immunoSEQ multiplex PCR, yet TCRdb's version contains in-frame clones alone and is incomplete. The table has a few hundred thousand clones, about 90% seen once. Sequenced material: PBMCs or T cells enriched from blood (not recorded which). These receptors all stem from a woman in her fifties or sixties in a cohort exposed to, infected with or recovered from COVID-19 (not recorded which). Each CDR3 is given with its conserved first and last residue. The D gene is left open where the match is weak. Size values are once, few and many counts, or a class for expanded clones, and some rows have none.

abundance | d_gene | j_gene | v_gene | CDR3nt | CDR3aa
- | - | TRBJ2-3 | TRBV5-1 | TGCGCCAGCAGCTTGGCCCCTGGGACCCCCGGGAGAGATACGCAGTATTTT | CASSLAPGTPGRDTQYF
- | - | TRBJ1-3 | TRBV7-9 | TGTGCCAGCAGCACCATGGGGGGGGAAGGAAACACCATATATTTT | CASSTMGGEGNTIYF
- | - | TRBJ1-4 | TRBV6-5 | TGTGCCAGCTTGGGGGGGGCGGCTAATGAAAAACTGTTTTTT | CASLGGAANEKLFF
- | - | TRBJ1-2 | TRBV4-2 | TGTGCCAGCAGCCAAGCCAGCTATGGCTACACCTTC | CASSQASYGYTF
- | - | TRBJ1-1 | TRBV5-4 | TGTGCCAGCAGGCCGACAGCGAACACTGAAGCTTTCTTT | CASRPTANTEAFF
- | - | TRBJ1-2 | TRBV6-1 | TGTGCCAGCAGTGAAGCCCAGGGATCACAGAACTATGGCTACACCTTC | CASSEAQGSQNYGYTF
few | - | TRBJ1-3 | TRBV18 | TGTGCCAGCTCACCTGGAGTCTCTGGAAACACCATATATTTT | CASSPGVSGNTIYF
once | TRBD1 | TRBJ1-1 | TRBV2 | TGTGCCAGCTTCGACAGGGCGAACACTGAAGCTTTCTTT | CASFDRANTEAFF
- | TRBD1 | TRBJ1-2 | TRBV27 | TGTGCCAGCAGTACCCAAAGACAGGGGGCGGTGGATGGCTACACCTTC | CASSTQRQGAVDGYTF
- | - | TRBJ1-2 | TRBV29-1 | TGCAGCGTTGAAGATCACAGATTCTATGGCTACACCTTC | CSVEDHRFYGYTF
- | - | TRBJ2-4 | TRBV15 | TGTGCCACAACACAAAGCACAACCGGGGACATTCAGTACTTC | CATTQSTTGDIQYF
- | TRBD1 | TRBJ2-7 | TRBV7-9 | TGTGCCAGCAGCCCTCCGACAGGGGACACCTACGAGCAGTACTTC | CASSPPTGDTYEQYF
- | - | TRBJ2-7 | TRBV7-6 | TGTGCCAGCAGCCCCACAGGGAGCCACGAGCAGTACTTC | CASSPTGSHEQYF
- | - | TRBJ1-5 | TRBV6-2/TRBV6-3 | TGTGCCAGCAGTTACGCCTCCGTGGAGCGGTTTTTGGGGAATCAGCCCCAGCATTTT | CASSYASVERFLGNQPQHF
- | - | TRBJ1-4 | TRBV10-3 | TGTGCCATCAATGACGGGAGAAACGAAAAACTGTTTTTT | CAINDGRNEKLFF
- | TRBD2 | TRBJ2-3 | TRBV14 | TGTGCCAGCAGCCGGCAACTAGCGGGGAGATCAGATACGCAGTATTTT | CASSRQLAGRSDTQYF
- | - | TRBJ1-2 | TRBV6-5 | TGTGCCAGCAGTTTCGGGTCGCCCGGCTACACCTTC | CASSFGSPGYTF
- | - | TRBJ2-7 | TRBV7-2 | TGTGCCAGCAGCTTAGAGGCAGGGACTTACGAGCAGTACTTC | CASSLEAGTYEQYF
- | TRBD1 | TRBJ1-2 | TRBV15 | TGTGCCACCAGCAGAGATCGGTTGGGACAGGGTAACACCTTC | CATSRDRLGQGNTF
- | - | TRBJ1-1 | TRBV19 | TGTGCCAGTAGTAGCAGGAAGACTGAAGCTTTCTTT | CASSSRKTEAFF
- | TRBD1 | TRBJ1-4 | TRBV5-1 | TGCGCCAGCACACCAGGGGGAGCTCATGAAAAACTGTTTTTT | CASTPGGAHEKLFF
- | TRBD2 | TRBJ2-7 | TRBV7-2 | TGTGCCAGCAGCTTATCCCTCCCCCCGGAGCGGGGGGGTGGCGAGCAGTACTTC | CASSLSLPPERGGGEQYF
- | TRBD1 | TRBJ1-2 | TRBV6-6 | TGTGCCAGCAGAAGCCCCAACAGGGGGCCCAACTATGGCTACACCTTC | CASRSPNRGPNYGYTF
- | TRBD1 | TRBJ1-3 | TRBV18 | TGTGCCAGCTCAGCCCGACAGGGTTCCGACTCTGGAAACACCATATATTTT | CASSARQGSDSGNTIYF
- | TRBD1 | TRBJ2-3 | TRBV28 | TGTGCCAGCAGTCCGATACCGGGACAGGGAGTCACAGATACGCAGTATTTT | CASSPIPGQGVTDTQYF
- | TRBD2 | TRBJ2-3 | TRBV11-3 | TGTGCCAGCTCACACCGACTAGCGGGGGACGGCACAGATACGCAGTATTTT | CASSHRLAGDGTDTQYF
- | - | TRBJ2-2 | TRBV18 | TGTGCCAGCTCACCTTGGACAGAAATCACCGGGGAGCTGTTTTTT | CASSPWTEITGELFF
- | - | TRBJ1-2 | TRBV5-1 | TGCGCCAGCAGATTTGACAAGGACTATGGCTACACCTTC | CASRFDKDYGYTF
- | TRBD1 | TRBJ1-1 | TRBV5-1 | TGCGCCAGCAGCCGATGGGGATCCGGGACAGAAGAAGCTTTCTTT | CASSRWGSGTEEAFF
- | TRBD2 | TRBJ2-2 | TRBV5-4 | TGTGCCAGCAGCTTGGAGGGACTCGGGGGGGCCTTCACCGGGGAGCTGTTTTTT | CASSLEGLGGAFTGELFF
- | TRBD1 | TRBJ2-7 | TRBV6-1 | TGTGCCAGCAGTGAGGGCCGGGACAGATACGAGCAGTACTTC | CASSEGRDRYEQYF
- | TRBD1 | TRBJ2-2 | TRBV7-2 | TGTGCCAGCAGGAGAGACAGGGAGAACACCGGGGAGCTGTTTTTT | CASRRDRENTGELFF
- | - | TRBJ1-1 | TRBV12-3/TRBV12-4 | TGTGCCAGCAGTTTAGGAGTTCCTGAAGCTTTCTTT | CASSLGVPEAFF
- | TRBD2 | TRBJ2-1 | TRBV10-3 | TGTGCAATCGGGGCTAGCGGAGGTGAGCAGTTCTTC | CAIGASGGEQFF
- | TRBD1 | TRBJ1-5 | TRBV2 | TGTGCCAGCAGGATGGAGACAGGGCGGCAGCCCCAGCATTTT | CASRMETGRQPQHF
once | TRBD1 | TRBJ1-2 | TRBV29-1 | TGCAGCGTGGGGACAGCCGGCGGGGGCTACACCTTC | CSVGTAGGGYTF
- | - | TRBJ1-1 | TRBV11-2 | TGTGCCAGCAGCTTAGATGGGGCAGGGGTCTCGAGTACTGAAGCTTTCTTT | CASSLDGAGVSSTEAFF
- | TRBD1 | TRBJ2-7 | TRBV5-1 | TGCGCCAGCAGCTTTAACAATCCGGGACAGGGGGATTACGAGCAGTACTTC | CASSFNNPGQGDYEQYF
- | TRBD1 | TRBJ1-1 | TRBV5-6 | TGTGCCAGCAGCATTAAGGGGACAGCACCGATTCAGGGAGCTTTCTTT | CASSIKGTAPIQGAFF
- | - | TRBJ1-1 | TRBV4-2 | TGTGCCAGCAGTGGACAGTTGAACACTGAAGCTTTCTTT | CASSGQLNTEAFF
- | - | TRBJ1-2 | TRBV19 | TGTGCCAGTAGTACCCGGACTCGTGGTGGGGGGATCTATGGCTACACCTTC | CASSTRTRGGGIYGYTF
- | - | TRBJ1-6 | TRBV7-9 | TGTGCCAGCAGCCGCGCAAGCTCCTATAATTCACCCCTCCACTTT | CASSRASSYNSPLHF
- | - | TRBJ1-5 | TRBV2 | TGTGCCAGCAGTGAACGGTCAGGGAGGCCGAATCAGCCCCAGCATTTT | CASSERSGRPNQPQHF
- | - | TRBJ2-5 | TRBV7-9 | TGTGCCAGCAGCTTAGGCGTCGAAGAGACCCAGTACTTC | CASSLGVEETQYF
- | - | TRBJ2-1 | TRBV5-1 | TGCGCCAGCAGCTCCCAGGGCGGCAATGAGCAGTTCTTC | CASSSQGGNEQFF
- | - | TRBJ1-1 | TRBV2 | TGTGCCAGCAGTCTTGATAGCGGTACTATGAACACTGAAGCTTTCTTT | CASSLDSGTMNTEAFF
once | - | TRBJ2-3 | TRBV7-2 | TGTGCCAGCAGCTTGGGGGGGGCAAGTGATACGCAGTATTTT | CASSLGGASDTQYF
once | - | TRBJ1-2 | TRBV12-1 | TGTGCCAGCAGCCTACGACAGGGCTCGGTGCGCTACACCTTC | CASSLRQGSVRYTF
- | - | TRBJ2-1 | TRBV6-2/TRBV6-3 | TGTGCCAGCACCCCGAAACGGCAACTAACCTACAATGAGCAGTTCTTC | CASTPKRQLTYNEQFF
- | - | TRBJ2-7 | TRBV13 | TGTGCCAGCAGCCCCGGACTGCGAAGTTACGAGCAGTACTTC | CASSPGLRSYEQYF
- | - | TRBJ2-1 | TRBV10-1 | TGCGCCAGCAGTGATCCTAACAATGAGCAGTTCTTC | CASSDPNNEQFF
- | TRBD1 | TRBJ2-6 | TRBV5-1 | TGCGCCAGCAGCTTGGCGGGACAGGGTGCCGGGGCCAACGTCCTGACTTTC | CASSLAGQGAGANVLTF
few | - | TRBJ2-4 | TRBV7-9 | TGTGCCAGCAGCTCCGACAGAGCCAAAAACATTCAGTACTTC | CASSSDRAKNIQYF
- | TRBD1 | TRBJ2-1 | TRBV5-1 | TGCGCCAGCCGTAACTATGCCCAGGGGGCGTCCTACAATGAGCAGTTCTTC | CASRNYAQGASYNEQFF
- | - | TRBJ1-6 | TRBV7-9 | TGTGCCAGCAGCTTATTGGTGGGGCAGGGGAATTCACCCCTCCACTTT | CASSLLVGQGNSPLHF
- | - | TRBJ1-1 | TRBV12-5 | TGTGCTAGTGGTTTGTTCGGTGAAGCTTTCTTT | CASGLFGEAFF
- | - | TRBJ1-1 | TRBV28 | TGTGCCAGCAGTTCACAACAGGGCTTGAACACTGAAGCTTTCTTT | CASSSQQGLNTEAFF
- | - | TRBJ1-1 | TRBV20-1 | TGCAGTGCTATTAAGAGGGAGGCTTTCTTT | CSAIKREAFF
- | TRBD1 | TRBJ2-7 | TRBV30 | TGTGCCTGGAATAGACAGGGGTTACGGTACGAGCAGTACTTC | CAWNRQGLRYEQYF
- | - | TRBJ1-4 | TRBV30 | TGTGCCTGGAGTAAGCAGGGTGCAACTAATGAAAAACTGTTTTTT | CAWSKQGATNEKLFF